The clone carrying this TCR beta chain was counted a single time. The sample comes from a study of blood T cell repertoires in COVID-19. Turning to the study itself: Acute and convalescent COVID-19 samples came from the United States, Italy and Spain. Sample material is recorded as cDNA or gDNA derived from T cells, B-cell-depleted T cells, or PBMCs.

Between the trimmed V and J ends, which lost 2 bases and 6 bases, there was a span of 9 bases. The CDR3 totals 14 residues. The V gene's germline CDR1 is SGHRS and CDR2 YFSETQ. In the authors' workflow: Researchers report that nucleated cell counts were estimated from reference gene primer amplification. The repertoire was sequenced with immunoSEQ multiplex PCR; TCRdb's copy has only in-frame clones and lacks some. That table gives V, J and clone size, and the DNA gave D and trimming. The data contain approximately 260,000 clones, 75% to 85% of them singletons. The V gene is TRBV5-1, the J gene TRBJ1-6; D gene ambiguous. This TCR was recovered from a woman aged 60 to 75 with active or convalescent COVID-19. Sequenced: peripheral blood. The CDR3 DNA follows: TGCGCCAGCAGCTTAGGAGCTGGTAATTCACCCCTCCACTTT. The encoded protein is CASSLGAGNSPLHF.